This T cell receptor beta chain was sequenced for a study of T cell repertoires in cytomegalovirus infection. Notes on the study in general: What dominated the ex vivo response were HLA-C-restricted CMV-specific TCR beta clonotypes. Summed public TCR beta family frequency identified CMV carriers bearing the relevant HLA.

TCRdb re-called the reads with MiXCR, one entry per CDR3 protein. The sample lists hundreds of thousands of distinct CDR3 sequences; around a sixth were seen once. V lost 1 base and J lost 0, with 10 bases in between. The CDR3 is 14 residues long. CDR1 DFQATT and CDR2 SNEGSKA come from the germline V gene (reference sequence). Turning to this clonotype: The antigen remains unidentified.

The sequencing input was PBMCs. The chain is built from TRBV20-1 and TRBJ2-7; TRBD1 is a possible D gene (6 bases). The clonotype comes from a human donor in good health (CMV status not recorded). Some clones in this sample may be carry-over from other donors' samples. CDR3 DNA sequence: TGCAGTGCTAGAGGACAGGAAAGCTCCTACGAGCAGTACTTC. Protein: CSARGQESSYEQYF.